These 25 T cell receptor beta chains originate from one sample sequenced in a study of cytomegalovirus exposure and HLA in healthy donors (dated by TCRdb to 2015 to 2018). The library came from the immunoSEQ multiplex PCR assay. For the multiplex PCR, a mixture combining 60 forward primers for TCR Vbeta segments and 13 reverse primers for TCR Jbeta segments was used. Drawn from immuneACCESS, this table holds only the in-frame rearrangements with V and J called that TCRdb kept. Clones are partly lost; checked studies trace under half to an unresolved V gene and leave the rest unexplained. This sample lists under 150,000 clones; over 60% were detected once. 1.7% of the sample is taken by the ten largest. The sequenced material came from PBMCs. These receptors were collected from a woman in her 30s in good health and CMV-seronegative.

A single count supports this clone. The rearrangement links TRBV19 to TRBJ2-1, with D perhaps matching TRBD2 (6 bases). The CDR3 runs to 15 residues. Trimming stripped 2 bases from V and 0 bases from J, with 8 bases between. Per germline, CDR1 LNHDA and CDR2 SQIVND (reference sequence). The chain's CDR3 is CASSINSGSYNEQFF. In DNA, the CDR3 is TGTGCCAGTAGTATAAATAGCGGCTCCTACAATGAGCAGTTCTTC.

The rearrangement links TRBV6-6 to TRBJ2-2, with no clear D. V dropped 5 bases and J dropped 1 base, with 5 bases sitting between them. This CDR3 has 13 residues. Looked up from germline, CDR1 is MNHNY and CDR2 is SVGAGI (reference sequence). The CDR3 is CASSSRNTGELFF. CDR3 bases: TGTGCCAGCAGTAGTAGGAACACCGGGGAGCTGTTTTTT.

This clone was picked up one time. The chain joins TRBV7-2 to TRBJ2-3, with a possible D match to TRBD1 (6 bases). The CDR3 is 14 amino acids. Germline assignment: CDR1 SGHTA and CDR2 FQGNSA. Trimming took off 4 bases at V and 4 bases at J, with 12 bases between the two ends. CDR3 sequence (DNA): TGTGCCAGCAGCTCGAGTACAGGGTCAGATACGCAGTATTTT. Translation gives CASSSSTGSDTQYF.

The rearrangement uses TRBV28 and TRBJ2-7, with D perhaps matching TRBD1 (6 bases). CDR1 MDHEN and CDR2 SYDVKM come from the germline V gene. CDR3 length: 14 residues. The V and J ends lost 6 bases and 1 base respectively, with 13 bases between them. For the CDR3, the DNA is TGTGCCAGCAGCCTACAGGGCAGTTCCTACGAGCAGTACTTC. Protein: CASSLQGSSYEQYF.

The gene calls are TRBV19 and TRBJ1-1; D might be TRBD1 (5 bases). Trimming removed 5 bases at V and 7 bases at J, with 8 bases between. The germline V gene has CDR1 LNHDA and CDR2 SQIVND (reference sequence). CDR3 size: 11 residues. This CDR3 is CASSPGGEAFF. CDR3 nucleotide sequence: TGTGCCAGTAGTCCCGGGGGTGAAGCTTTCTTT.

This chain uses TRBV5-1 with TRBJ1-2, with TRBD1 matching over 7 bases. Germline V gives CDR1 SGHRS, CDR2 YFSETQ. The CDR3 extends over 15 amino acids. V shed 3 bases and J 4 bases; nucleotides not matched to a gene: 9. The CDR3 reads CASSWDSLRPYGYTF. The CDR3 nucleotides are TGCGCCAGCAGCTGGGACAGCCTCAGACCCTATGGCTACACCTTC.

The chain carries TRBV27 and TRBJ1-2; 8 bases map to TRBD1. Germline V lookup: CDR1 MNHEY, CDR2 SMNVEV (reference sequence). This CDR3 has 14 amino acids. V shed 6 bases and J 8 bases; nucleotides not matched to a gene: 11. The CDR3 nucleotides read TGTGCCAGCAGCCTCTCGACAGGGGTGGAGGGCTACACCTTC. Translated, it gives CASSLSTGVEGYTF.

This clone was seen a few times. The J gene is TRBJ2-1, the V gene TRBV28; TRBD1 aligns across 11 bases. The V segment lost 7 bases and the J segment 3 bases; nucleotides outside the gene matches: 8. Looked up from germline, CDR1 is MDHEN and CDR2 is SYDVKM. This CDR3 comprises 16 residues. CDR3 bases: TGTGCCAGCAATTCCGTGGGGACAGGGGGCTACAATGAGCAGTTCTTC. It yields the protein CASNSVGTGGYNEQFF.

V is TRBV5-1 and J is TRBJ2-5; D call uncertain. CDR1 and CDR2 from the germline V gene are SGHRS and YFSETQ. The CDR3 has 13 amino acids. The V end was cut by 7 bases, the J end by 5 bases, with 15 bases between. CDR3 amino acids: CASFRSFGETQYF. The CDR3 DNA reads TGCGCCAGCTTCCGTTCCTTCGGGGAGACCCAGTACTTC.

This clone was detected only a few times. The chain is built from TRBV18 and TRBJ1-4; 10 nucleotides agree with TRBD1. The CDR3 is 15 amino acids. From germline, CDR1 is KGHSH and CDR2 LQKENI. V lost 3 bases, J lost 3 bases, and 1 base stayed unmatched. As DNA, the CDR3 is TGTGCCAGCTCACCCGGACAGGGGGCTAATGAAAAACTGTTTTTT. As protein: CASSPGQGANEKLFF.

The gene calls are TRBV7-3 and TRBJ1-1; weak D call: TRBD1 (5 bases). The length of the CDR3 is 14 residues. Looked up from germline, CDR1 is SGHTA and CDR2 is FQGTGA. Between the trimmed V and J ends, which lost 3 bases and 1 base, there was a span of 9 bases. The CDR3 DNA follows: TGTGCCAGCAGCTTTGGTCAGGGGAACACTGAAGCTTTCTTT. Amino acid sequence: CASSFGQGNTEAFF.

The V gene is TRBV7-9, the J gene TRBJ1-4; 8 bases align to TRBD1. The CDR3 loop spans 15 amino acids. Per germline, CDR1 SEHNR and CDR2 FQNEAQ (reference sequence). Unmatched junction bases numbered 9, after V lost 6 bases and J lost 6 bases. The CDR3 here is CASRPLQGGDEKLFF. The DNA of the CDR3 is TGTGCCAGCAGACCCCTACAGGGGGGGGATGAAAAACTGTTTTTT.

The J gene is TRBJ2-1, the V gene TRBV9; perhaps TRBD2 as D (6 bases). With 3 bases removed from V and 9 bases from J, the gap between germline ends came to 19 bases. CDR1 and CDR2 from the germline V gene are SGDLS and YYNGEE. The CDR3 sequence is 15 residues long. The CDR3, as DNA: TGTGCCAGCAGCGCCGGGACCCCGGTGGGGGGTGAGCAGTTCTTC. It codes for CASSAGTPVGGEQFF.

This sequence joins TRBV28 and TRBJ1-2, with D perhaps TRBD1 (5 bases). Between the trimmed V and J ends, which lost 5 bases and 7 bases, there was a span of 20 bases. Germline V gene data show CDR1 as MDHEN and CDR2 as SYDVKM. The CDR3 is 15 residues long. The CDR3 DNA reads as TGTGCCAGCAGTCCCCCGTGGGCAGGGAACGTTGGCTACACCTTC. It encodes CASSPPWAGNVGYTF.

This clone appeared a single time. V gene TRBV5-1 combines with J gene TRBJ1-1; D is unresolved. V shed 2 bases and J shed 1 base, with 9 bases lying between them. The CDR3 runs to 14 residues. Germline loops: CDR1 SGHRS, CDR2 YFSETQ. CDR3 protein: CASSLEGWNTEAFF. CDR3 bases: TGCGCCAGCAGCTTAGAGGGATGGAACACTGAAGCTTTCTTT.

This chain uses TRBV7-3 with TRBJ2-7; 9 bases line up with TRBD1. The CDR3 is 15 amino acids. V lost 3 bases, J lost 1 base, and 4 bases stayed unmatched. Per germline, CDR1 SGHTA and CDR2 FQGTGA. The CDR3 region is CASSLSGTGSYEQYF. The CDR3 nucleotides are TGTGCCAGCAGCTTGTCCGGGACAGGGTCCTACGAGCAGTACTTC. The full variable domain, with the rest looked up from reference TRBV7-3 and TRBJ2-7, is GAGVSQTPSNKVTEKGKYVELRCDPISGHTALYWYRQSLGQGPEFLIYFQGTGAADDSGLPNDRFFAVRPEGSVSTLKIQRTERGDSAVYLCASSLSGTGSYEQYFGPGTRLTVT.

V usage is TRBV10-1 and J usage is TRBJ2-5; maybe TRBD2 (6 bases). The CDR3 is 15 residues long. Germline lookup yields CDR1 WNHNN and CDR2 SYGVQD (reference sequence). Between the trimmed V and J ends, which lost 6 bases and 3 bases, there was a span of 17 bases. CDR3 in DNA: TGCGCCAGCAGCCCCCGGGACTTCGGCAAAGAGACCCAGTACTTC. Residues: CASSPRDFGKETQYF.

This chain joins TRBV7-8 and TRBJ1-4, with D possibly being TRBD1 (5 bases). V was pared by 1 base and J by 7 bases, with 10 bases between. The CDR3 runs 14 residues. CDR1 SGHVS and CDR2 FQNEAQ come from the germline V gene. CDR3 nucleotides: TGTGCCAGCAGCTTAGACGGGACTGGTGAAAAACTGTTTTTT. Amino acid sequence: CASSLDGTGEKLFF.

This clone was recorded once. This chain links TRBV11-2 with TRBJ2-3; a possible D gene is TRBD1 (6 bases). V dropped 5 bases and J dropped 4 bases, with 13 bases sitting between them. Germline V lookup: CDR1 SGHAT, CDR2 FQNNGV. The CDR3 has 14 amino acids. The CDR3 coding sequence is TGTGCCAGCAGCCTATCACAGGGCCCAGATACGCAGTATTTT. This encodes CASSLSQGPDTQYF.

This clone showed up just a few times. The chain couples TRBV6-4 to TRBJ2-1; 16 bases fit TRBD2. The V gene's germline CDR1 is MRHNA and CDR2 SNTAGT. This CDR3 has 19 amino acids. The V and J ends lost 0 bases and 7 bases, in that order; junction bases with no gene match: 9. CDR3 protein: CASSDSFGTSGGALNEQFF. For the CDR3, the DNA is TGTGCCAGCAGTGACTCGTTTGGGACTAGCGGGGGGGCCCTGAATGAGCAGTTCTTC.

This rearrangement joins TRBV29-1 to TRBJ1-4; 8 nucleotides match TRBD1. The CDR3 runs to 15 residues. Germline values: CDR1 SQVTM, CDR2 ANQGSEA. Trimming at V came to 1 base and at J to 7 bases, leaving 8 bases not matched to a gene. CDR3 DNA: TGCAGCGTTGAAGGGACCAGGGGGCGTTCTGAAAAACTGTTTTTT. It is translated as CSVEGTRGRSEKLFF.

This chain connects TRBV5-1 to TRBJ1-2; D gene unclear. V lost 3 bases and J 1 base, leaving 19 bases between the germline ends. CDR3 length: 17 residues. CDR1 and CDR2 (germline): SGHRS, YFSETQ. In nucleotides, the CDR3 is TGCGCCAGCAGCTGGGCCAAGACCAGGACTCTTAACTATGGCTACACCTTC. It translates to CASSWAKTRTLNYGYTF.

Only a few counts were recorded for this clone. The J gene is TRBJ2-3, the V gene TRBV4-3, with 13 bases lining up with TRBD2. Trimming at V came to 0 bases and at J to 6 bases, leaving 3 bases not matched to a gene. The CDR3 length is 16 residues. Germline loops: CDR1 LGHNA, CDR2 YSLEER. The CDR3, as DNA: TGCGCCAGCAGCCAAGATGGGACTAGCGGGGCGGATACGCAGTATTTT. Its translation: CASSQDGTSGADTQYF.

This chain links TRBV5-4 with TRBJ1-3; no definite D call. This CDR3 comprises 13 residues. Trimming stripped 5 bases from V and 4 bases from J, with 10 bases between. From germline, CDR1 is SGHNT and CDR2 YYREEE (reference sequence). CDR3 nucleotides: TGTGCCAGCAGTCACCAGGCAGGAAACACCATATATTTT. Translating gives CASSHQAGNTIYF.

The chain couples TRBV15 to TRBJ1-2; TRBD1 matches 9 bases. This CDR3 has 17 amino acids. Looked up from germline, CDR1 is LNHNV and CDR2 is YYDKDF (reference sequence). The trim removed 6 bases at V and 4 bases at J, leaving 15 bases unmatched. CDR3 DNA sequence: TGTGCCACCAGGTCAGAACCGGGACAGGGTATAGGCTATGGCTACACCTTC. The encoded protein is CATRSEPGQGIGYGYTF.